This T cell receptor beta chain is from a study of blood T cells in healthy people across ages. Alongside a J-beta primer mix, a sample-barcoded 5' primer served in a second PCR lasting roughly 7 to 11 cycles. TCRdb re-analysed the 5' RACE reads in MiXCR, keeping a single row per CDR3 protein. The data show 780,000 or so distinct CDR3 sequences, roughly 56% seen once. General observations from the study: TCR beta diversity was tightly associated with the proportion of naive T cells. One million T cells yielded diversity estimates that were considered underestimates.

The CDR3 spans 14 residues. V lost 3 bases and J 3 bases, leaving 8 bases between the germline ends. The V gene's germline CDR1 is MNHEY and CDR2 SMNVEV (reference sequence). About this clonotype: Its specificity is unknown.

This receptor was taken from a man aged 40-50 years in good health. The sequenced sample consisted of blood. The chain joins TRBV27 to TRBJ1-4, with a weak D call TRBD1 (6 bases). This chain's CDR3 is CASSLDSPNEKLFF. The CDR3 DNA reads as TGTGCCAGCAGTTTGGACAGTCCTAATGAAAAACTGTTTTTT.